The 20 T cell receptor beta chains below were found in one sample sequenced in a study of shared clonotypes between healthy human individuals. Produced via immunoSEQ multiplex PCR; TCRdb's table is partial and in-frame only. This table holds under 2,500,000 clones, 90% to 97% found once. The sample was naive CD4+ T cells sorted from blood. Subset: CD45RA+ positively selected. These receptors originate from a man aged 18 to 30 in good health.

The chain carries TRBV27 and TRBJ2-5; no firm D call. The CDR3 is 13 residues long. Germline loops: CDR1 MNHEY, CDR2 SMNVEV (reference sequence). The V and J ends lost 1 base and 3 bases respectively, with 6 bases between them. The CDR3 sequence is CASSLWAEETQYF. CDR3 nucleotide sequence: TGTGCCAGCAGTTTATGGGCAGAAGAGACCCAGTACTTC.

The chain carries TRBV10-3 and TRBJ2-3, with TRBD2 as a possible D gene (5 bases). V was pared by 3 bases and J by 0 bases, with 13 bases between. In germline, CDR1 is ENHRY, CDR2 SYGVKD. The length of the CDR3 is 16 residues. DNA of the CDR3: TGTGCCATCAGTGACTTCAGTGGACTTAGCACAGATACGCAGTATTTT. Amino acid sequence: CAISDFSGLSTDTQYF.

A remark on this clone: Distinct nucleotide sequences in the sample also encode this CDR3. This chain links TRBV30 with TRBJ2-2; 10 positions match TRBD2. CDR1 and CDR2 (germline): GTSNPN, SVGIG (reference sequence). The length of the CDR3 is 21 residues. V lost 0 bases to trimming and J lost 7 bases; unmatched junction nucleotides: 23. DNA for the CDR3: TGTGCCTGGAGTGTAAATTTTTGGCTAGCGGGAGCGATAGGCGGGATCGGGGAGCTGTTTTTT. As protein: CAWSVNFWLAGAIGGIGELFF.

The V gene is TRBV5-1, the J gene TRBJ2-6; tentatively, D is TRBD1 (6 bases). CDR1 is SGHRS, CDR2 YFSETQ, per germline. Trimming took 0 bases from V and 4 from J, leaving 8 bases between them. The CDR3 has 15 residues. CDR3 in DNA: TGCGCCAGCAGCTTGGGACAGGCCGGGGCCAACGTCCTGACTTTC. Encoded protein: CASSLGQAGANVLTF.

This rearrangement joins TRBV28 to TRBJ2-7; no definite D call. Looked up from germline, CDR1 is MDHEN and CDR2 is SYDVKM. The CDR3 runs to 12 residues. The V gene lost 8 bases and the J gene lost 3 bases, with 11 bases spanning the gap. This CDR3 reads CASFDRFYEQYF. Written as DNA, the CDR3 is TGTGCCAGCTTCGACCGCTTCTACGAGCAGTACTTC.

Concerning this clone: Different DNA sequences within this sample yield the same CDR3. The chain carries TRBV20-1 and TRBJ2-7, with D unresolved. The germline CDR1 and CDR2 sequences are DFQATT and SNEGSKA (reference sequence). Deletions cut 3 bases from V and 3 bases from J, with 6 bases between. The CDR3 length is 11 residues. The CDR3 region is CSARSGYEQYF. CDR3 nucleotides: TGCAGTGCTAGGTCCGGCTACGAGCAGTACTTC.

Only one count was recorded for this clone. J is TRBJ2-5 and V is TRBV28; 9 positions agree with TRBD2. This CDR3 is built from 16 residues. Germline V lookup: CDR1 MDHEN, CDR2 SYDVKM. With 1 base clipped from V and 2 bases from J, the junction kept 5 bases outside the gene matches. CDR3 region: CASSLLGLAGQETQYF. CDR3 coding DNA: TGTGCCAGCAGTTTATTGGGCCTAGCGGGGCAAGAGACCCAGTACTTC. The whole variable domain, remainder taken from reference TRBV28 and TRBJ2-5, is DVKVTQSSRYLVKRTGEKVFLECVQDMDHENMFWYRQDPGLGLRLIYFSYDVKMKEKGDIPEGYSVSREKKERFSLILESASTNQTSMYLCASSLLGLAGQETQYFGPGTRLLVL.

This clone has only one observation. The CDR3 nucleotides are TGCGCCAGCAGCCAAGTTCAGGGTTACAATGAGCAGTTCTTC. Translated, it gives CASSQVQGYNEQFF. The chain couples TRBV4-1 to TRBJ2-1, with D perhaps TRBD1 (5 bases). The V end was cut by 1 base, the J end by 4 bases, with 8 bases between. CDR1 is MGHRA, CDR2 YSYEKL, per germline. CDR3 length equals 14 residues.

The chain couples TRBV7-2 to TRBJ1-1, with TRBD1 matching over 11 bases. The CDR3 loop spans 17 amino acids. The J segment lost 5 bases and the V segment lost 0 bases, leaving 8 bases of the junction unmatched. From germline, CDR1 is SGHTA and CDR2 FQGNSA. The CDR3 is CASSLAGDRGKRTEAFF. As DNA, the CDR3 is TGTGCCAGCAGCTTAGCGGGGGACAGGGGGAAGAGAACTGAAGCTTTCTTT.

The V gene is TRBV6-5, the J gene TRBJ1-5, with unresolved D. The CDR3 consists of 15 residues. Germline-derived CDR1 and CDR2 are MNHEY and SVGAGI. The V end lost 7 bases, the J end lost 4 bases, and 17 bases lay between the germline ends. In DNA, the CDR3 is TGTGCCAGCACGCCCTCGGGCAGTGTAAATCAGCCCCAGCATTTT. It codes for CASTPSGSVNQPQHF.

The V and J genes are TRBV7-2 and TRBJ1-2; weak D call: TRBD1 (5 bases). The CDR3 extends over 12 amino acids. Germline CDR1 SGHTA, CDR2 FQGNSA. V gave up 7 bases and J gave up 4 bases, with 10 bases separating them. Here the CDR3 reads CASTTGPYGYTF. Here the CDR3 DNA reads TGTGCCAGCACTACGGGGCCCTATGGCTACACCTTC. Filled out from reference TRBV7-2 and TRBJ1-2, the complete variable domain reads GAGVSQSPSNKVTEKGKDVELRCDPISGHTALYWYRQSLGQGLEFLIYFQGNSAPDKSGLPSDRFSAERTGGSVSTLTIQRTQQEDSAVYLCASTTGPYGYTFGSGTRLTVV.

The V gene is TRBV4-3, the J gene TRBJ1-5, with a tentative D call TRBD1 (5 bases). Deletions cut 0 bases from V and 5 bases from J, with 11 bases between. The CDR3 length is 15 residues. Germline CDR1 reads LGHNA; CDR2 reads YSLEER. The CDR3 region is CASSQEVMGDQPQHF. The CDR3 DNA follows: TGCGCCAGCAGCCAAGAGGTGATGGGGGATCAGCCCCAGCATTTT.

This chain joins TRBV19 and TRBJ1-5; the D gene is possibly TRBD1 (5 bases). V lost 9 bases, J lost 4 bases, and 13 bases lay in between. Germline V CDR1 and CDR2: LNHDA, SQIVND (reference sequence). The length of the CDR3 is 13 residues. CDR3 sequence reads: CASGDGGNQPQHF. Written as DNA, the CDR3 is TGTGCCAGCGGGGACGGGGGAAATCAGCCCCAGCATTTT.

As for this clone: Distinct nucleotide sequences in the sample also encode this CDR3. The CDR3 spells CASSRGGPSYEQYF. For the CDR3, the DNA is TGTGCCAGCAGCCGAGGAGGGCCCTCCTACGAGCAGTACTTC. The rearrangement uses TRBV6-5 and TRBJ2-7, with a weak D call TRBD2 (6 bases). CDR1 and CDR2 from the germline V gene are MNHEY and SVGAGI. The CDR3 totals 14 residues. V lost 6 bases and J lost 0, with 12 bases in between.

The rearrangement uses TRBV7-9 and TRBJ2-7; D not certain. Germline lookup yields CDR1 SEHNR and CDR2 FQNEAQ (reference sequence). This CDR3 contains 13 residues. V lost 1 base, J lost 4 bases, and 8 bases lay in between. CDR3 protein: CASSLVAGYEQYF. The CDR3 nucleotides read TGTGCCAGCAGCTTAGTAGCCGGATACGAGCAGTACTTC.

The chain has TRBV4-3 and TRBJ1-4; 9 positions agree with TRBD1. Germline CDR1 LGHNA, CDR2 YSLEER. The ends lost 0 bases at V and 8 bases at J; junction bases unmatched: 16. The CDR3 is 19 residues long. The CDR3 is CASSQELPAPGTGFEKLFF. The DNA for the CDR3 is TGCGCCAGCAGCCAAGAACTACCTGCTCCCGGGACAGGGTTCGAAAAACTGTTTTTT.

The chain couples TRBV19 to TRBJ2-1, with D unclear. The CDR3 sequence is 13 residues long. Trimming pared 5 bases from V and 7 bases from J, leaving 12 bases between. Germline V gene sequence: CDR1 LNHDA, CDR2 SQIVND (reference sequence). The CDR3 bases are TGTGCCAGTAGTCTGACCCTGTTGAATGAGCAGTTCTTC. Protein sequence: CASSLTLLNEQFF.

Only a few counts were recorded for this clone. CDR3 amino acids: CASSQARAGYGYTF. In DNA form, the CDR3 reads TGTGCCAGCAGCCAAGCCAGGGCCGGCTATGGCTACACCTTC. This rearrangement joins TRBV16 to TRBJ1-2; D is perhaps TRBD1 (5 bases). Trimming left V 2 bases short and J 4 bases short, with 11 bases between. The CDR3 has 14 amino acids. In germline, CDR1 is KGHSY, CDR2 FQNENV.

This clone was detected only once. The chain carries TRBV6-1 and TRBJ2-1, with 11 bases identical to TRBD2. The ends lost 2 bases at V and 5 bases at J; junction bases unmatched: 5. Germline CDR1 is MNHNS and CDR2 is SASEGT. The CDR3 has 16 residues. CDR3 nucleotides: TGTGCCAGCAGTGAAAATTTAGCGGGGGGGCACAATGAGCAGTTCTTC. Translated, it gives CASSENLAGGHNEQFF.

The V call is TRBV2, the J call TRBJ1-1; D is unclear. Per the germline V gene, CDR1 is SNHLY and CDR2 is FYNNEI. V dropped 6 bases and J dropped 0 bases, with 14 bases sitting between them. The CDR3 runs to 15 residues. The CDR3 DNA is TGTGCCAGCAGCCTCGTGGATAGCATGAACACTGAAGCTTTCTTT. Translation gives CASSLVDSMNTEAFF. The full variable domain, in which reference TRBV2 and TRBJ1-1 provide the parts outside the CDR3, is EPEVTQTPSHQVTQMGQEVILRCVPISNHLYFYWYRQILGQKVEFLVSFYNNEISEKSEIFDDQFSVERPDGSNFTLKIRSTKLEDSAMYFCASSLVDSMNTEAFFGQGTRLTVV.